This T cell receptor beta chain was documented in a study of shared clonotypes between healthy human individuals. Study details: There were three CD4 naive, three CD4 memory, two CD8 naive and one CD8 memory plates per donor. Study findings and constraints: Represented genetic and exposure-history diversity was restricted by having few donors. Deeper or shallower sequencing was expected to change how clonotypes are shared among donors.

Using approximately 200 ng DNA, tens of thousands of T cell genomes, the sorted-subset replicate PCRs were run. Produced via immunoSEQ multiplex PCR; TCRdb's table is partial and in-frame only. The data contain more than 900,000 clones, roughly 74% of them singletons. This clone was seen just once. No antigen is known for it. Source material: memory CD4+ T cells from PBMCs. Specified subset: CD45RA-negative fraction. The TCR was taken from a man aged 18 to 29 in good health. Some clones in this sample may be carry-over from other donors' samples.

The CDR3 is CASSRSGVSNQPQHF. CDR3 DNA: TGTGCCAGCAGCCGATCGGGGGTGAGCAATCAGCCCCAGCATTTT. The genes are TRBV9 and TRBJ1-5, with a tentative D call TRBD1 (5 bases). Trimming took 4 bases from V and 1 from J, leaving 12 bases between them. The germline V gene encodes CDR1 SGDLS and CDR2 YYNGEE. CDR3 length: 15 amino acids.